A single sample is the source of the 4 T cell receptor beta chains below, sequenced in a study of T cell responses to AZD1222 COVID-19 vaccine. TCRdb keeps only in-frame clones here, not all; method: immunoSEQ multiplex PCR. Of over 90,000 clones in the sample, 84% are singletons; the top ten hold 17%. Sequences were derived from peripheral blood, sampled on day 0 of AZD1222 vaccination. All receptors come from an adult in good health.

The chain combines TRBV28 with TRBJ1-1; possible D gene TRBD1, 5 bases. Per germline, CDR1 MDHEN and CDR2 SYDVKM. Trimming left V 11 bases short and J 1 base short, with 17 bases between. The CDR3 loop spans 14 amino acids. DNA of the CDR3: TGTGCCGGACATACCGGGGGGACGAACACTGAAGCTTTCTTT. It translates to CAGHTGGTNTEAFF.

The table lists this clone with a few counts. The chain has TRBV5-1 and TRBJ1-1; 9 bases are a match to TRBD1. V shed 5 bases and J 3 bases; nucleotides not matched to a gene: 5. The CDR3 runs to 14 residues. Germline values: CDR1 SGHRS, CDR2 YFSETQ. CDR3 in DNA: TGCGCCAGCAGTCCTTGGACAGGGGACACTGAAGCTTTCTTT. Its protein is CASSPWTGDTEAFF.

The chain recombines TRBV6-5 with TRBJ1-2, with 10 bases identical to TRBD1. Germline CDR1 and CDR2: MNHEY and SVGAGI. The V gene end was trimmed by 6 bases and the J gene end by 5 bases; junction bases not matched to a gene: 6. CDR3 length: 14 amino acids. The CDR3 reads CASSDPDRGYGYTF. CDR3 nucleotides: TGTGCCAGCAGCGACCCGGACAGGGGGTATGGCTACACCTTC.

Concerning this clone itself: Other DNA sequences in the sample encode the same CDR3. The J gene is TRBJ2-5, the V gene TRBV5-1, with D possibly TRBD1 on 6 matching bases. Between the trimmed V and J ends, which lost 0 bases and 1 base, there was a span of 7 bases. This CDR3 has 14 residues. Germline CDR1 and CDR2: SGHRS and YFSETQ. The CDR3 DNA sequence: TGCGCCAGCAGCTTGGTAGGGGGCCAAGAGACCCAGTACTTC. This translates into CASSLVGGQETQYF.